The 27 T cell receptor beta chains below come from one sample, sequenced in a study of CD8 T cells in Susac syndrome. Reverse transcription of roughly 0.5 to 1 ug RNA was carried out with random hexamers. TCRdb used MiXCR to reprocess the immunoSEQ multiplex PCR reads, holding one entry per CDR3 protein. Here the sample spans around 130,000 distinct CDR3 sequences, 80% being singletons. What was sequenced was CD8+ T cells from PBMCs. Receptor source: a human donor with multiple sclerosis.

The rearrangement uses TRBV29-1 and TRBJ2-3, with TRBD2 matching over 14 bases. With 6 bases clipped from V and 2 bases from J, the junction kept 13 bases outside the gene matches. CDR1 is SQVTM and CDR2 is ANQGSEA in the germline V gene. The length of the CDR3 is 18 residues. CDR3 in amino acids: CSVSGLAGAGVDTDTQYF. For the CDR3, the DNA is TGCAGCGTCTCGGGACTAGCGGGGGCCGGGGTGGACACAGATACGCAGTATTTT.

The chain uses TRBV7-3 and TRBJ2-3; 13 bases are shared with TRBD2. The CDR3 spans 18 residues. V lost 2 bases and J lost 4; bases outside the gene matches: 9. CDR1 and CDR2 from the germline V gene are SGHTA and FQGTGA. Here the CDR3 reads CASSLAPWTSGRADTQYF. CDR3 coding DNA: TGTGCCAGCAGCTTAGCCCCTTGGACTAGCGGGAGAGCAGATACGCAGTATTTT.

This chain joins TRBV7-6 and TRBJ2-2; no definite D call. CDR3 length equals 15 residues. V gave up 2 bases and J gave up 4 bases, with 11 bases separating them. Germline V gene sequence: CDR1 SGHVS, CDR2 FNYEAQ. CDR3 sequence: CASSLIVGPTGELFF. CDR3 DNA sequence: TGTGCCAGCAGCTTAATCGTAGGTCCCACCGGGGAGCTGTTTTTT.

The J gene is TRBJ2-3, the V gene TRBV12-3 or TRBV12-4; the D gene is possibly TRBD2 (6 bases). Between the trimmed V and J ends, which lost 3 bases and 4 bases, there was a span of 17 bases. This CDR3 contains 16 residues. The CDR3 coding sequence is TGTGCCAGCAGTTTGCGGGAAAGGAAACCCCCAGATACGCAGTATTTT. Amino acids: CASSLRERKPPDTQYF.

CDR3 nucleotide sequence: TGTGCCAGCACCCCCGAGTGGGGCAGGGGGCAATATGGCTACACCTTC. Its translation is CASTPEWGRGQYGYTF. V and J are TRBV7-2 and TRBJ1-2; the match to TRBD1 covers 8 bases. CDR1 and CDR2 from the germline V gene are SGHTA and FQGNSA. V shed 7 bases, J shed 5 bases, and the junction held 15 bases outside the gene matches. The CDR3 has 16 amino acids.

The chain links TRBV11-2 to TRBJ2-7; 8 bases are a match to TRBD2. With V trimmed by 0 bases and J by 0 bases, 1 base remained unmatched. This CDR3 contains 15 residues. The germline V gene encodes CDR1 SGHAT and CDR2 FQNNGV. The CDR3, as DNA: TGTGCCAGCAGCTTAGAAGCGGGGGCCTCCTACGAGCAGTACTTC. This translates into CASSLEAGASYEQYF. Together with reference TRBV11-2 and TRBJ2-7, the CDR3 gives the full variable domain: EAGVAQSPRYKIIEKRQSVAFWCNPISGHATLYWYQQILGQGPKLLIQFQNNGVVDDSQLPKDRFSAERLKGVDSTLKIQPAKLEDSAVYLCASSLEAGASYEQYFGPGTRLTVT.

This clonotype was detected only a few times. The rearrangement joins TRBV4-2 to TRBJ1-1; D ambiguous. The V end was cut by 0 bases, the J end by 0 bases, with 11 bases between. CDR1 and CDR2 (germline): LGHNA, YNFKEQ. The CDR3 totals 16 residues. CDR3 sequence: CASSQDPKGMNTEAFF. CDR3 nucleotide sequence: TGTGCCAGCAGCCAAGATCCGAAGGGTATGAACACTGAAGCTTTCTTT.

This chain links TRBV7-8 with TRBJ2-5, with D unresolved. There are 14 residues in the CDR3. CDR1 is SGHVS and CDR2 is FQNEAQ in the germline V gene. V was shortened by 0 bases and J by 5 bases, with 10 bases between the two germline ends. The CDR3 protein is CASSLAGYLETQYF. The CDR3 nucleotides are TGTGCCAGCAGCTTAGCGGGATACTTGGAGACCCAGTACTTC.

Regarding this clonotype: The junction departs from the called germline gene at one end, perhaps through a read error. CDR3 in amino acids: CASSPPGDRNQLQHF. As DNA, the CDR3 is TGCGCCAGCAGCCCGCCCGGGGATCGGAATCAGCTCCAGCATTTT. The rearrangement uses TRBV5-1 and TRBJ1-5; D is unclear. The CDR3 covers 15 residues. The germline V gene encodes CDR1 SGHRS and CDR2 YFSETQ.

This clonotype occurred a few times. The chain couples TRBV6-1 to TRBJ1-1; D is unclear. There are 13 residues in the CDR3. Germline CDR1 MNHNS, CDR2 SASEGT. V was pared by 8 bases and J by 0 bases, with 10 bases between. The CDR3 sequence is CASVEGMNTEAFF. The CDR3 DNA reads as TGTGCCAGCGTGGAGGGCATGAACACTGAAGCTTTCTTT.

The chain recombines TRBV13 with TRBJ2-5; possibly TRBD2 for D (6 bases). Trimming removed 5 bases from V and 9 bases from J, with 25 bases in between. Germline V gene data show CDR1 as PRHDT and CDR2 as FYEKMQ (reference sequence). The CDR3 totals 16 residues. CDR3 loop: CASSHGGPRGPVAQYF. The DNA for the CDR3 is TGTGCCAGCAGCCATGGCGGCCCGCGGGGTCCAGTGGCCCAGTACTTC.

The CDR3 DNA reads TGTGCCAGCAGTCCGGGGGACGGGGCCAACGTCCTGACTTTC. This translates into CASSPGDGANVLTF. The V call is TRBV6-2 or TRBV6-3, the J call TRBJ2-6; weak D call: TRBD2 (6 bases). V gave up 5 bases and J gave up 4 bases, with 9 bases separating them. Germline loops: CDR1 MNHEY, CDR2 SVGEGT. The CDR3 totals 14 residues.

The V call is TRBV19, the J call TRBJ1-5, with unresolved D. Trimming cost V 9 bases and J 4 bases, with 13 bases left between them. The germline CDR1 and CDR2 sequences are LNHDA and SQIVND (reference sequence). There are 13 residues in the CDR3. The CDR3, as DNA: TGTGCCAGCTCCAACCCGCCTAATCAGCCCCAGCATTTT. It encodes CASSNPPNQPQHF. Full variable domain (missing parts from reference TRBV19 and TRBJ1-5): DGGITQSPKYLFRKEGQNVTLSCEQNLNHDAMYWYRQDPGQGLRLIYYSQIVNDFQKGDIAEGYSVSREKKESFPLTVTSAQKNPTAFYLCASSNPPNQPQHFGDGTRLSIL.

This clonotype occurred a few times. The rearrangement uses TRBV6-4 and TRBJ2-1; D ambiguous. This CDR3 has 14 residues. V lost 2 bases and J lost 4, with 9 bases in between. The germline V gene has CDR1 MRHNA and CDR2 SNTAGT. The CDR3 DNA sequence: TGTGCCAGCAGTGACAGTTCAGGTTACAATGAGCAGTTCTTC. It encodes CASSDSSGYNEQFF.

The CDR3 DNA is TGTGCCAGCTCAGGTGCAGGTTCAGCGCTAGCCAAAAACATTCAGTACTTC. The encoded protein is CASSGAGSALAKNIQYF. V is TRBV18 and J is TRBJ2-4; D is unclear. V was trimmed by 5 bases and J by 0 bases, leaving 17 bases between them. The CDR3 contains 17 residues. Germline V gene lookup returns CDR1 KGHSH and CDR2 LQKENI. Based on the CDR3 plus reference TRBV18 and TRBJ2-4, the full variable domain is NAGVMQNPRHLVRRRGQEARLRCSPMKGHSHVYWYRQLPEEGLKFMVYLQKENIIDESGMPKERFSAEFPKEGPSILRIQQVVRGDSAAYFCASSGAGSALAKNIQYFGAGTRLSVL.

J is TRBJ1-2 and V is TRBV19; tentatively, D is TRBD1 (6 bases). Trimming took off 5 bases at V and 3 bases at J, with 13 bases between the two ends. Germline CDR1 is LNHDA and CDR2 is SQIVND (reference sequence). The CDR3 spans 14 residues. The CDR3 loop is CASSWMTGDYGYTF. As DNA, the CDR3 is TGTGCCAGTAGTTGGATGACAGGAGACTATGGCTACACCTTC.

CDR3 in amino acids: CSARPGLEFVLATDTQYF. Here the CDR3 DNA reads TGCAGTGCTAGACCGGGACTAGAATTTGTACTCGCGACAGATACGCAGTATTTT. The chain employs TRBV20-1 and TRBJ2-3; 8 positions match TRBD2. This CDR3 comprises 18 residues. Unmatched junction bases numbered 16, after V lost 2 bases and J lost 3 bases. CDR1 is DFQATT, CDR2 SNEGSKA, per germline (reference sequence).

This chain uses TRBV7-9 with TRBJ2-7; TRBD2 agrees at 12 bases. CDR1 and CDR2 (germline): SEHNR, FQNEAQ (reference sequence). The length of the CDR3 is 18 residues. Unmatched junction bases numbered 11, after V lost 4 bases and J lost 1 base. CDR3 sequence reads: CASSSVITSGGKSYEQYF. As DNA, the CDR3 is TGTGCCAGCAGCTCCGTTATTACTAGCGGGGGGAAGTCCTACGAGCAGTACTTC.

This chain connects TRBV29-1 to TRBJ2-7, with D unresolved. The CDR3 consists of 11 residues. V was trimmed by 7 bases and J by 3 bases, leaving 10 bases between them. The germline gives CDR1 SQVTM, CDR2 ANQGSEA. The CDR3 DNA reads TGCAGCGGAACATGGGGCTACGAGCAGTACTTC. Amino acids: CSGTWGYEQYF.

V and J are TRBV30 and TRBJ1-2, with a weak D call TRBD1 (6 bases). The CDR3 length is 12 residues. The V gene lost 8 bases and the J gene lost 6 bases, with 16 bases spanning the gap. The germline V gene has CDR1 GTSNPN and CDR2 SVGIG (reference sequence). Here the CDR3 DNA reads TGTGCCAGAAGGCAGGGGAATGATGGCTACACCTTC. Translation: CARRQGNDGYTF.

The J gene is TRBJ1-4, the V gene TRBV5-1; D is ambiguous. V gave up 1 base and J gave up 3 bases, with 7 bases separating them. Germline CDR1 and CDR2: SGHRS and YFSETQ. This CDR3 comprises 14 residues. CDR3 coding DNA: TGCGCCAGCAGCTTGTTAGGGCCTAATGAAAAACTGTTTTTT. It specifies CASSLLGPNEKLFF.

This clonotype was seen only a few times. DNA for the CDR3: TGTGCCAGCGGACAGGGAAGCACTGAAGCTTTCTTT. Translating it yields CASGQGSTEAFF. The V and J genes are TRBV5-5 and TRBJ1-1, with 8 bases matching TRBD1. The CDR3 contains 12 residues. V trimming: 7 bases; J trimming: 4 bases; junction bases outside the gene matches: 3. CDR1 and CDR2 from the germline V gene are SGHKS and YYEKEE (reference sequence).

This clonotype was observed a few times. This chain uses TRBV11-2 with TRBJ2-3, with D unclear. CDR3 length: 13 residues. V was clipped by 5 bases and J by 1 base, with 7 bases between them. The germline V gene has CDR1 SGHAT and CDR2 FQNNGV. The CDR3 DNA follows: TGTGCCAGCAGCACTGAAGGCACAGATACGCAGTATTTT. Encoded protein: CASSTEGTDTQYF. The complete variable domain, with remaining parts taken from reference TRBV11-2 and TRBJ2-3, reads EAGVAQSPRYKIIEKRQSVAFWCNPISGHATLYWYQQILGQGPKLLIQFQNNGVVDDSQLPKDRFSAERLKGVDSTLKIQPAKLEDSAVYLCASSTEGTDTQYFGPGTRLTVL.

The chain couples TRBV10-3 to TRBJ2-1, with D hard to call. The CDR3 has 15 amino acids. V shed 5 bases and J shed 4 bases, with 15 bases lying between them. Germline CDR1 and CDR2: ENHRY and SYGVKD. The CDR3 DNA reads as TGTGCCATCAGTCAACTTTGGCTGTTATACAATGAGCAGTTCTTC. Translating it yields CAISQLWLLYNEQFF.

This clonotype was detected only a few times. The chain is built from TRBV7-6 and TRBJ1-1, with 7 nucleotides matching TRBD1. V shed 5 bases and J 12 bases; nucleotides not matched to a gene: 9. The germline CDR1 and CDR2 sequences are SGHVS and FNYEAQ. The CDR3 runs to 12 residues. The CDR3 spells CASSPVTGVPFF. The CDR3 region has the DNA TGTGCCAGCAGCCCCGTTACAGGGGTTCCTTTCTTT.

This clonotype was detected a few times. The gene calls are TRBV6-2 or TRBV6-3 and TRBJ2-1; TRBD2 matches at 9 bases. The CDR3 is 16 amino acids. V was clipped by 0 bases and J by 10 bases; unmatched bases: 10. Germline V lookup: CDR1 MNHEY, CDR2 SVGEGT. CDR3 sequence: CASSYSGGRARLEQFF. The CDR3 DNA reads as TGTGCCAGCAGTTACTCCGGCGGGAGGGCCCGCTTAGAGCAGTTCTTC.

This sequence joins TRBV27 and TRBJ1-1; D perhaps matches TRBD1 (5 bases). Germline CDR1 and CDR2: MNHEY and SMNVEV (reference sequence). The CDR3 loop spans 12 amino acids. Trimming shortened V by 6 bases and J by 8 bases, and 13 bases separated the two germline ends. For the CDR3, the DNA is TGTGCCAGCAGGGGGACCGATCCAGAAGCTTTCTTT. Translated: CASRGTDPEAFF.